A selection of T cell receptor beta chains follows, all from one sample in a study of T cell repertoires in cytomegalovirus infection. TCRdb passed the reads through MiXCR, listing each CDR3 protein once. Among roughly 800,000 distinct CDR3 sequences listed, roughly 29% were seen once. These TCRs are of unknown antigen specificity. The material sequenced was cultured CD8+ T cells from PBMCs, taken from culture after CMV antigen stimulation. Receptor source: a human donor in good health (CMV status not recorded). Some clones in this sample may be carry-over from other donors' samples. CDR3s include the opening cysteine and the closing phenylalanine or tryptophan. A D gene is named only where the DNA matches it firmly. Clone size is stated in some rows and not others, as once, few, many or a class when expanded.

NA	TRBJ2-2	NA	TRBV3-1	TGTGCCAGCAATCGGGGCCCTAACACCGGGGAGCTGTTTTTT	CASNRGPNTGELFF
few	TRBJ2-3	NA	TRBV5-6	TGTGCCAGCAGCCTTTCGGCTCCGTTCCTCCACGATACGCAGTATTTT	CASSLSAPFLHDTQYF
NA	TRBJ2-6	NA	TRBV7-6	TGTGCCAGCAGCTTAGGACACGCAAGGGCCAACGTCCTGACTTTC	CASSLGHARANVLTF
many	TRBJ2-3	NA	TRBV7-2	TGTGCCAGCAGCTTAAACGTGGGGGATGCCCCCCCCAATACGCAGTATTTT	CASSLNVGDAPPNTQYF
few	TRBJ1-3	NA	TRBV27	TGTGCCAGCAGTTTTCATGAGGGGCCTGGAAACACCATATATTTT	CASSFHEGPGNTIYF
NA	TRBJ1-5	TRBD1	TRBV20-1	TGCAGTGCTAAAGGGACAGGGTTAGTACAGCCCCAGCATTTT	CSAKGTGLVQPQHF
NA	TRBJ1-1	NA	TRBV20-1	TGCAGTGCTAGAGACGTTACTGAAGCTTTCTTT	CSARDVTEAFF
few	TRBJ2-1	NA	TRBV28	TGTGCCAGCAGTTTACTACTTAATGATGGTGGTGAGCAGTTCTTC	CASSLLLNDGGEQFF
few	TRBJ1-2	TRBD1	TRBV14	TGTGCCAGCAGCCAAGACCGGACAGGGGCGGGCTACACCTTC	CASSQDRTGAGYTF
NA	TRBJ1-4	NA	TRBV7-9	TGTGCCAGCAGCTCCAGGGTAGGCGGTGAAAAACTGTTTTTT	CASSSRVGGEKLFF
few	TRBJ2-1	TRBD1	TRBV6-5	TGTGCCAGCATGCGGACAGGGGGCTCGATCTCCTACAATGAGCAGTTCTTC	CASMRTGGSISYNEQFF
many	TRBJ2-3	TRBD1	TRBV7-8	TGTGCCAGCAGCTTAACTCAATCGCAACAGGGGGCCCCAACAGATACGCAGTATTTT	CASSLTQSQQGAPTDTQYF
NA	TRBJ1-2	NA	TRBV6-2/TRBV6-3	TGTGCCAGCACCTCGAGGGAGGGCTACACCTTC	CASTSREGYTF
NA	TRBJ2-1	NA	TRBV3-1	TGTGCCAGCAGCCAATGGCGGCCCGGAGACCCCCTCAACAATGAGCAGTTCTTC	CASSQWRPGDPLNNEQFF
few	TRBJ1-3	NA	TRBV20-1	TGCAGTGCTGAGTGGGATTCTGGAAACACCATATATTTT	CSAEWDSGNTIYF
NA	TRBJ1-2	TRBD1	TRBV6-1	TGTGCCAGCAGCCAATGGACAGGGCAAACTAACTATGGCTACACCTTC	CASSQWTGQTNYGYTF
few	TRBJ1-5	NA	TRBV7-9	TGTGCCAGCAGCTTGGCAGGGGCGAATCAGCCCCAGCATTTT	CASSLAGANQPQHF
NA	TRBJ2-7	TRBD1	TRBV12-3/TRBV12-4	TGTGCCAGCACCACAGGGGGGACCTACGAGCAGTACTTC	CASTTGGTYEQYF
NA	TRBJ2-5	NA	TRBV12-3/TRBV12-4	TGTGCCAGCACCATAGACGGTAGTCAAGAGACCCAGTACTTC	CASTIDGSQETQYF
NA	TRBJ2-2	TRBD1	TRBV7-8	TGTGCCAGCAGCCAAGATCGGACAGGGGCTTGGACCGGGGAGCTGTTTTTT	CASSQDRTGAWTGELFF
few	TRBJ2-2	NA	TRBV5-6	TGTGCCAGCAGCTTAGGGGCGCCCGGGGAGCTGTTTTTT	CASSLGAPGELFF
NA	TRBJ2-1	NA	TRBV27	TGTGCCAGCAGTTTCCCCGGGGTGGGGAATGAGCAGTTCTTC	CASSFPGVGNEQFF
NA	TRBJ1-2	NA	TRBV28	TGTGCCAGCAGTTTATTTCCGGATGGCTACACCTTC	CASSLFPDGYTF
many	TRBJ2-3	TRBD1	TRBV27	TGTGCCAGCAGTCCGACAGGGACAGATACGCAGTATTTT	CASSPTGTDTQYF
NA	TRBJ2-1	NA	TRBV27	TGTGCCAGCAGTAAACGCCCACTTAGCGGCTACAATGAGCAGTTCTTC	CASSKRPLSGYNEQFF
few	TRBJ2-5	NA	TRBV27	NA	CASSSSTSGEETQYF
few	TRBJ2-3	TRBD2	TRBV5-8	TGTGCCAGCGGCGGGAGGGGGACCTTCACAGATACGCAGTATTTT	CASGGRGTFTDTQYF
few	TRBJ2-1	NA	TRBV27	TGTGCCAGCAGTCCTTCTCCTAAGAATGAGCAGTTCTTC	CASSPSPKNEQFF
NA	TRBJ2-1	TRBD1	TRBV12-3/TRBV12-4	TGTGCCAGCAGTCTTCCGGGACAGGGGTACTACAATGAGCAGTTCTTC	CASSLPGQGYYNEQFF
many	TRBJ2-3	TRBD2	TRBV7-9	TGTGCCAGCAGCTTGGTTGCTAGCGGGGGTGCCACAGATACGCAGTATTTT	CASSLVASGGATDTQYF
once	TRBJ1-1	NA	TRBV6-5	TGTGCCAGCAGACAGTTTATGAACACTGAAGCTTTCTTT	CASRQFMNTEAFF
NA	TRBJ1-1	NA	TRBV28	TGTGCCAGCAGTTTAGCCAGGGTAAGGACTGAAGCTTTCTTT	CASSLARVRTEAFF
NA	TRBJ1-1	TRBD1	TRBV6-1	TGTGCCAGCAGTACCGGGACAGCGGTTAAAGCTTTCTTT	CASSTGTAVKAFF
few	TRBJ2-7	TRBD1	TRBV6-1	TGTGCCAGCAGTGAAGCAACAGGGGAACCCTACGAGCAGTACTTC	CASSEATGEPYEQYF
many	TRBJ1-6	TRBD1	TRBV7-2	TGTGCCAGCAGTTTTACAGGGGAATATTCACCCCTCCACTTT	CASSFTGEYSPLHF
NA	TRBJ1-2	NA	TRBV27	TGTGCCAGCAGTTTATCGGCCGGAGCCAGATCTCGAAACTATGGCTACACCTTC	CASSLSAGARSRNYGYTF
NA	TRBJ1-4	NA	TRBV12-5	TGTGCTAGTGGTTCTAATGAAAAACTGTTTTTT	CASGSNEKLFF
NA	TRBJ2-1	TRBD2	TRBV2	TGTGCCAGCGAAAACAGCGGGGCCAGCTCCTACAATGAGCAGTTCTTC	CASENSGASSYNEQFF
NA	TRBJ2-7	NA	TRBV4-1	TGCGCCAGCAGCCAAGATAATAGGGCTGGTAACGAGCAGTACTTC	CASSQDNRAGNEQYF
few	TRBJ2-1	TRBD1	TRBV5-4	TGTGCCAGCAGCCTCCGACAGGGGACGGATGAGCAGTTCTTC	CASSLRQGTDEQFF
few	TRBJ2-1	NA	TRBV6-5	TGTGCCAGCAGTCCCCGGGTGTCTGTGGTCAATGAGCAGTTCTTC	CASSPRVSVVNEQFF
NA	TRBJ1-2	NA	TRBV7-9	TGTGCCAGCAGCTTCGGTGGCTGGTTAGCTGGCTACACCTTC	CASSFGGWLAGYTF
once	TRBJ1-4	TRBD1	TRBV6-1	TGTGCCAGCAGTACGGACAGGAAACTGTTTTTT	CASSTDRKLFF
NA	TRBJ1-1	NA	TRBV5-1	TGCGCCAGCAGCTTGGCCGGAGGGGTAAATGAGGCTTTCTTT	CASSLAGGVNEAFF
many	TRBJ1-5	TRBD1	TRBV7-8	TGTGCCAGCAGCTTAGCAGGGGGCTTCAATCAGCCCCAGCATTTT	CASSLAGGFNQPQHF
many	TRBJ2-7	NA	TRBV7-8	TGTGCCAGCAGCTCAGGGACCTCCTACGAGCAGTACTTC	CASSSGTSYEQYF